Following are 8 T cell receptor beta chains from one sample sequenced in a study of blood T cell repertoires in COVID-19. Produced via immunoSEQ multiplex PCR; TCRdb's table is partial and in-frame only. The table records some 110,000 clones, 65% to 85% of them present only once. Sequencing was performed on peripheral blood. These receptors were obtained from a woman between 65 and 79 years old with acute or convalescent COVID-19.

This rearrangement joins TRBV5-4 to TRBJ2-5; the D gene is possibly TRBD2 (5 bases). CDR3 length equals 14 residues. CDR1 and CDR2 (germline): SGHNT, YYREEE (reference sequence). The V and J ends lost 3 bases and 1 base respectively, with 10 bases between them. CDR3 nucleotides: TGTGCCAGCAGCTGGGCGGGCCGCCAAGAGACCCAGTACTTC. It codes for CASSWAGRQETQYF.

This clone was observed a single time. The chain combines TRBV5-1 with TRBJ1-1; possibly TRBD1 for D (5 bases). The germline V gene encodes CDR1 SGHRS and CDR2 YFSETQ. CDR3 length equals 15 residues. The V end was cut by 2 bases, the J end by 4 bases, with 15 bases between. The CDR3 nucleotides are TGCGCCAGCAGCTTACAGCTACTGGGGGGCACTGAAGCTTTCTTT. This gives the protein CASSLQLLGGTEAFF.

The chain's CDR3 is CASSPDRDSAGYTF. Here the CDR3 DNA reads TGTGCCAGCAGTCCAGACAGGGATAGCGCGGGCTACACCTTC. The genes are TRBV2 and TRBJ1-2, with 7 bases matching TRBD1. The germline gives CDR1 SNHLY, CDR2 FYNNEI. This CDR3 spans 14 amino acids. After removal of 5 bases from V and 8 bases from J, the junction contained 11 bases not matched to a gene.

The V gene is TRBV7-6, the J gene TRBJ2-7; maybe TRBD1 (5 bases). V lost 5 bases and J 0 bases, leaving 11 bases between the germline ends. CDR3 size: 14 residues. Looked up from germline, CDR1 is SGHVS and CDR2 is FNYEAQ. The CDR3 sequence: CASSPRQSSYEQYF. Here the CDR3 DNA reads TGTGCCAGCAGCCCCCGACAGAGCTCCTACGAGCAGTACTTC.

The rearrangement links TRBV30 to TRBJ2-3, with D possibly matching TRBD1 (6 bases). The germline CDR1 and CDR2 sequences are GTSNPN and SVGIG (reference sequence). This CDR3 spans 14 amino acids. Trimming shortened V by 0 bases and J by 4 bases, and 11 bases separated the two germline ends. CDR3 sequence: CAWSVGGASDTQYF. The CDR3 coding sequence is TGTGCCTGGAGTGTAGGGGGAGCGTCAGATACGCAGTATTTT.

The chain combines TRBV3-1 (or the pseudogene TRBV3-2) with TRBJ2-3, with D uncertain. This CDR3 comprises 15 residues. V lost 4 bases to trimming and J lost 2 bases, with 13 bases between them. In germline, CDR1 is LGHDT, CDR2 YNNKEL (reference sequence). The CDR3 reads CASSPGSQNTDTQYF. CDR3 nucleotide sequence: TGTGCCAGCAGCCCCGGGTCCCAGAACACAGATACGCAGTATTTT.

The chain links TRBV6-2 or TRBV6-3 to TRBJ2-7; 7 nucleotides align to TRBD2. J gave up 6 bases and V 4 bases, and 9 bases lay outside the gene matches. The CDR3 is made up of 14 amino acids. Germline V gene data show CDR1 as MNHEY and CDR2 as SVGEGT. The CDR3 loop reads CASSSLAGTSEQYF. CDR3 DNA sequence: TGTGCCAGCAGTTCCTTAGCGGGCACGTCCGAGCAGTACTTC.

The chain carries TRBV2 and TRBJ2-1, with 9 positions matching TRBD1. Germline values: CDR1 SNHLY, CDR2 FYNNEI. This CDR3 is built from 15 residues. Trimming at V came to 4 bases and at J to 8 bases, leaving 9 bases not matched to a gene. CDR3 DNA: TGTGCCAGCAGTGTCTTGGGACAGGGATGGGATGAGCAGTTCTTC. The encoded protein is CASSVLGQGWDEQFF.